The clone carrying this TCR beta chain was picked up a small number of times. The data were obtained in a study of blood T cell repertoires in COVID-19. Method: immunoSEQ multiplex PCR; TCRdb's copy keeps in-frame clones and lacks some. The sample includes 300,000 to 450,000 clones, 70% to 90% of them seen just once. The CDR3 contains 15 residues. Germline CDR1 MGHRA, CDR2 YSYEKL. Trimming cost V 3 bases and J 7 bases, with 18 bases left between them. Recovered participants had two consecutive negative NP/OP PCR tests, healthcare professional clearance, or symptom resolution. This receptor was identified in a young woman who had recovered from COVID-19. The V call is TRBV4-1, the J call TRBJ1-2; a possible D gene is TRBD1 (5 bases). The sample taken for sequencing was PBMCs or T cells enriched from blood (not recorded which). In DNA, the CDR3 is TGCGCCAGCAGCCAGGGGCCTCGGGCCGCGGCTGGCTACACCTTC. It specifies CASSQGPRAAAGYTF.